This TCR beta chain was documented in a study of T cell changes during pregnancy in multiple sclerosis. Sequenced by immunoSEQ multiplex PCR; TCRdb stores in-frame clones only, minus some. Of about 69,000 clones in the sample, 85% to 95% were seen once. The V gene's germline CDR1 is MNHNS and CDR2 SASEGT. The CDR3 covers 14 residues. V shed 3 bases and J shed 5 bases, with 10 bases lying between them. V and J are TRBV6-1 and TRBJ1-4; no reliable D call. The sequence was obtained from a female donor in good health, enrolled as a control in a pregnancy study. The starting material was peripheral blood, obtained in the third trimester of pregnancy. CDR3 nucleotide sequence: TGTGCCAGCAGTGATCGGTTTTTAAATGAAAAACTGTTTTTT. It yields the protein CASSDRFLNEKLFF.